The 7 T cell receptor beta chains below were found in one sample sequenced in a study of T cells in women clearing cervical HPV infection. Clones were read by immunoSEQ multiplex PCR, and TCRdb kept only the in-frame ones, dropping some. The table for this sample gives more than 30,000 clones. The sequencing input was blood buffy coat. These receptors were obtained from a woman aged 18-70 years with a cervical HPV16 infection that either progressed to CIN3+ or cleared (not recorded which).

A remark on this clone: The read comes to an end 3 residues before the CDR3 does, leaving the germline J gene to fill in the end. The chain links TRBV5-1 to TRBJ1-1; maybe TRBD1 (5 bases). In germline, CDR1 is SGHRS, CDR2 YFSETQ. The CDR3 has 14 amino acids. Trimming took off 1 base at V and 1 base at J, with 8 bases between the two ends. CDR3 DNA, as far as it was read: TGCGCCAGCAGCTTGACAGGTGGGAACACTGAA. Its protein product is CASSLTGGNTE. In full, the CDR3 reads CASSLTGGNTEAFF.

Remarks on this clone: The read terminates 3 residues before the CDR3 end, so the remaining end is supplied by the germline J gene. The chain links TRBV7-2 to TRBJ2-3; 10 bases agree with TRBD2. There are 13 residues in the CDR3. Germline V gene lookup returns CDR1 SGHTA and CDR2 FQGNSA. CDR3: CASSLVAGGTQYF. The covered CDR3 bases are TGTGCCAGCAGCTTAGTAGCGGGAGGAACG.

The DNA read from the CDR3 is TGCAGCGTTGAAGAACAATCAACCGGGGAG. Amino acid sequence: CSVEEQSTGE. The full-length CDR3 reads as CSVEEQSTGELFF. The chain has TRBV29-1 and TRBJ2-2; D uncertain. The read finishes 3 residues shy of the CDR3 end, and the germline J gene is used to complete it. V was pared by 0 bases and J by 5 bases, with 7 bases between. Germline V gene sequence: CDR1 SQVTM, CDR2 ANQGSEA. This CDR3 contains 13 residues.

Points on this clone: The CDR3 is cut off 3 residues early in the read; its end comes from the germline J gene. This chain joins TRBV5-6 and TRBJ1-2, with a possible D match to TRBD1 (5 bases). From germline, CDR1 is SGHDT and CDR2 YYEEEE. CDR3 length equals 14 residues. V was pared by 0 bases and J by 4 bases, with 10 bases between. CDR3 region: CASSLVGAGYGYTF. The sequenced CDR3 bases are TGTGCCAGCAGCTTGGTAGGGGCCGGCTATGGC.

Worth noting for this clone: The read ends 3 residues before the CDR3 terminus; that terminus is restored from the germline J gene. This chain joins TRBV2 and TRBJ2-1, with a possible D match to TRBD1 (5 bases). Per the germline V gene, CDR1 is SNHLY and CDR2 is FYNNEI. V was cut by 5 bases and J by 8 bases, with 13 bases left in between. The CDR3 sequence is 13 residues long. CDR3: CASSSDRGDEQFF. CDR3 bases read: TGTGCCAGCAGTTCCGACAGAGGCGATGAG.

The CDR3 reads CASSLGDREYEQYF. CDR3 DNA, as far as it was read: TGCGCCAGCAGCTTGGGGGACAGGGAATACGAG. This chain links TRBV5-1 with TRBJ2-7; 9 bases line up with TRBD1. The read ends 3 residues shy of where the CDR3 ends; the end is completed using the germline J gene. V lost 0 bases to trimming and J lost 4 bases; unmatched junction nucleotides: 2. The CDR3 has 14 amino acids. The V gene's germline CDR1 is SGHRS and CDR2 YFSETQ.

Remarks on this clone: The read ends 3 residues shy of where the CDR3 ends; the end is completed using the germline J gene. This chain joins TRBV5-1 and TRBJ1-1, with 9 bases identical to TRBD1. With V trimmed by 2 bases and J by 4 bases, 6 bases remained unmatched. Germline CDR1 reads SGHRS; CDR2 reads YFSETQ. This CDR3 contains 15 residues. The sequenced part of the CDR3 DNA is TGCGCCAGCAGCTTTCAACAGGGGGCCGGCACTGAA. This codes for CASSFQQGAGTE. The whole CDR3 is CASSFQQGAGTEAFF.